Listed here are 10 T cell receptor beta chains from one sample, sequenced in a study of cytomegalovirus exposure and HLA in healthy donors. The PCR contained 60 Vbeta and 13 Jbeta primers. Assay used: immunoSEQ multiplex PCR; TCRdb lists only in-frame clones, some missing. The sample holds about 140,000 clones, roughly 86% seen once. Sequencing was performed on PBMCs. These receptors came from a man younger than 30 in good health and CMV-seropositive.

V is TRBV18 and J is TRBJ2-3; TRBD1 might be the D (5 bases). This CDR3 contains 15 residues. V lost 3 bases and J lost 0, with 10 bases in between. Germline V gene sequence: CDR1 KGHSH, CDR2 LQKENI. This CDR3 reads CASSPGPFSTDTQYF. Written as DNA, the CDR3 is TGTGCCAGCTCACCGGGGCCATTTAGCACAGATACGCAGTATTTT.

The V and J genes are TRBV6-1 and TRBJ2-1; perhaps TRBD2 as D (5 bases). The CDR3 spans 14 residues. Trimming cost V 6 bases and J 8 bases, with 17 bases left between them. Germline V gene lookup returns CDR1 MNHNS and CDR2 SASEGT. The CDR3, as DNA: TGTGCCAGCAGGGCGACGAATAGCGAGGATGAGCAGTTCTTC. Encoded protein: CASRATNSEDEQFF.

The rearrangement links TRBV19 to TRBJ2-1, with D possibly TRBD1 on 6 matching bases. Trimming took off 6 bases at V and 7 bases at J, with 16 bases between the two ends. The CDR3 contains 14 residues. From germline, CDR1 is LNHDA and CDR2 SQIVND (reference sequence). The CDR3 spells CASSLGDRNNEQFF. CDR3 DNA sequence: TGTGCCAGTAGCTTAGGCGACAGGAATAATGAGCAGTTCTTC.

V gene TRBV6-1 combines with J gene TRBJ2-1; D unclear. Germline CDR1 and CDR2: MNHNS and SASEGT. This CDR3 region has 14 residues. V gave up 4 bases and J gave up 6 bases, with 13 bases separating them. The CDR3 bases are TGTGCCAGCAGTGCCTTCAGGTCCCTCAATGAGCAGTTCTTC. Translating gives CASSAFRSLNEQFF.

This rearrangement joins TRBV5-1 to TRBJ1-4, with D unresolved. The CDR3 length is 14 residues. Trimming cost V 3 bases and J 5 bases, with 11 bases left between them. Germline V CDR1 and CDR2: SGHRS, YFSETQ. The CDR3 sequence is CASSWERINEKLFF. The CDR3 DNA is TGCGCCAGCAGCTGGGAGAGAATAAATGAAAAACTGTTTTTT. The variable domain in full, with the rest retrieved from reference TRBV5-1 and TRBJ1-4, is KAGVTQTPRYLIKTRGQQVTLSCSPISGHRSVSWYQQTPGQGLQFLFEYFSETQRNKGNFPGRFSGRQFSNSRSEMNVSTLELGDSALYLCASSWERINEKLFFGSGTQLSVL.

The chain recombines TRBV27 with TRBJ1-1, with no clear D. The V and J ends lost 9 bases and 1 base respectively, with 15 bases between them. The CDR3 is made up of 14 amino acids. CDR1 is MNHEY and CDR2 is SMNVEV in the germline V gene (reference sequence). This CDR3 reads CASKWATKNTEAFF. The CDR3 DNA follows: TGTGCCAGTAAGTGGGCCACCAAGAACACTGAAGCTTTCTTT.

The sample holds a few counts of this clone. The chain recombines TRBV27 with TRBJ2-7; D perhaps matches TRBD2 (6 bases). Germline CDR1 reads MNHEY; CDR2 reads SMNVEV (reference sequence). The CDR3 runs 13 residues. The V and J ends lost 2 bases and 6 bases respectively, with 11 bases between them. CDR3 nucleotide sequence: TGTGCCAGCAGTTTAGCCCCGGGGGTCGAGCAGTACTTC. It yields the protein CASSLAPGVEQYF.

V usage is TRBV5-6 and J usage is TRBJ1-5; 9 positions match TRBD1. With V trimmed by 2 bases and J by 5 bases, 2 bases remained unmatched. Germline V gene sequence: CDR1 SGHDT, CDR2 YYEEEE. The CDR3 is 14 amino acids. In DNA form, the CDR3 reads TGTGCCAGCAGCTTTCGGACAGGGGATCAGCCCCAGCATTTT. It yields the protein CASSFRTGDQPQHF.

This clone was seen only once. The CDR3 coding sequence is TGTGCCAGCAGTTACGTAGCGGCTGACGAGCAGTACTTC. This sequence encodes CASSYVAADEQYF. The V and J genes are TRBV6-5 and TRBJ2-7; tentatively, D is TRBD2 (6 bases). The ends were cut back, 2 bases at V and 5 bases at J, with 10 bases in the middle. The CDR3 runs 13 residues. CDR1 and CDR2 from the germline V gene are MNHEY and SVGAGI.

This chain uses TRBV25-1 with TRBJ1-2; TRBD1 matches 9 bases. With V trimmed by 1 base and J by 4 bases, 4 bases remained unmatched. This CDR3 has 15 residues. Germline CDR1 reads MGHDK; CDR2 reads SYGVNS. In nucleotides, the CDR3 is TGTGCCAGCAGTGAATTTGGACAGGGGACCTATGGCTACACCTTC. Protein: CASSEFGQGTYGYTF.